One and the same sample provided the 8 T cell receptor beta chains below, sequenced in a study of blood T cell repertoires in COVID-19. The data were produced by immunoSEQ multiplex PCR, yet TCRdb's version contains in-frame clones alone and is incomplete. Of approximately 110,000 clones listed, roughly 88% are singletons. Sample: peripheral blood. The origin of the receptors is a woman in her 70s with acute or convalescent COVID-19.

V gene TRBV11-2 combines with J gene TRBJ2-7, with 12 bases identical to TRBD2. This CDR3 is built from 15 residues. Per the germline V gene, CDR1 is SGHAT and CDR2 is FQNNGV. V was clipped by 6 bases and J by 7 bases; unmatched bases: 10. The DNA of the CDR3 is TGTGCCAGCAGTCCACTAGCGGGAGGTGGCGGTGAGCAGTACTTC. This encodes CASSPLAGGGGEQYF.

The chain has TRBV28 and TRBJ1-2; 9 bases map to TRBD1. The CDR3 length is 13 residues. Looked up from germline, CDR1 is MDHEN and CDR2 is SYDVKM. V lost 7 bases to trimming and J lost 7 bases; unmatched junction nucleotides: 7. The CDR3 protein is CASTTQGASGYTF. CDR3 bases: TGTGCCAGCACTACACAGGGGGCGAGTGGCTACACCTTC.

The V and J genes are TRBV30 and TRBJ2-7, with 8 bases aligning to TRBD1. CDR3 size: 15 residues. Losses at the gene ends were 2 bases for V and 6 bases for J; bases not matched to a gene: 12. CDR1 is GTSNPN, CDR2 SVGIG, per germline (reference sequence). Written as DNA, the CDR3 is TGTGCCTGGAGTACCGGACAGGGAGGTCGTTCCGAGCAGTACTTC. Its protein product is CAWSTGQGGRSEQYF.

The genes are TRBV7-3 and TRBJ2-7; 11 bases line up with TRBD2. The CDR3 spans 17 residues. Germline V gene data show CDR1 as SGHTA and CDR2 as FQGTGA. V shed 4 bases, J shed 3 bases, and the junction held 11 bases outside the gene matches. CDR3 sequence: CASSSTRGLAEYYEQYF. Here the CDR3 DNA reads TGTGCCAGCAGCTCCACCCGGGGACTAGCGGAATACTACGAGCAGTACTTC.

This clone occurred once. The V call is TRBV6-6, the J call TRBJ2-2; the D is unclear. Germline V lookup: CDR1 MNHNY, CDR2 SVGAGI (reference sequence). V was shortened by 6 bases and J by 6 bases, with 11 bases between the two germline ends. The CDR3 runs 13 residues. DNA for the CDR3: TGTGCCAGCAGCCCTATTGTTTCCGGGGAGCTGTTTTTT. This codes for CASSPIVSGELFF.

The genes are TRBV5-6 and TRBJ1-5, with 9 bases aligning to TRBD1. The CDR3 extends over 15 amino acids. Germline CDR1 is SGHDT and CDR2 is YYEEEE. The V segment lost 1 base and the J segment 7 bases; nucleotides outside the gene matches: 6. DNA of the CDR3: TGTGCCAGCAGCTTGTGGACAGGGGTAGAACAGCCCCAGCATTTT. It specifies CASSLWTGVEQPQHF.

The gene calls are TRBV9 and TRBJ2-3, with TRBD1 matching over 7 bases. J was trimmed by 3 bases and V by 4 bases; bases with no gene match: 5. Germline V CDR1 and CDR2: SGDLS, YYNGEE. The CDR3 spans 14 residues. CDR3 nucleotide sequence: TGTGCCAGCAGCCCAAGACAGGGAACAGATACGCAGTATTTT. Translated: CASSPRQGTDTQYF.

V gene TRBV12-3 or TRBV12-4 combines with J gene TRBJ2-1; 7 nucleotides match TRBD1. This CDR3 has 13 residues. V lost 6 bases to trimming and J lost 8 bases; unmatched junction nucleotides: 7. CDR3 region: CASRRQGVHEQFF. DNA of the CDR3: TGTGCCAGCAGGCGACAGGGAGTTCATGAGCAGTTCTTC.